This T cell receptor (beta chain) appears in the sequencing data of a study of STAT5B mutations in CD4+ large granular lymphocyte leukemia. Looking at the study overall: The CDR3 'QG' motif was associated with a particular HLA allele among healthy donors.

Healthy controls were blood donor buffy coats. Regarding this clone: Its specificity is not known.

Study outcomes and limitations: Main leukemic clonotypes were patient-specific, but 20% to 25% appeared at low frequency elsewhere. Top patient clones used TRBV06 genes more often: 8/27 versus 2/35 in controls.

V was pared by 5 bases and J by 3 bases, with 15 bases of the junction left unmatched. Per the germline V gene, CDR1 is LGHNA and CDR2 is YSLEER. This CDR3 comprises 17 residues. Method: immunoSEQ multiplex PCR; TCRdb's copy keeps in-frame clones and lacks some. The sample has 30,000 to 40,000 clones; about 80% are singletons. Sequenced: CD4+ T cells from blood buffy coats. This chain joins TRBV4-3 and TRBJ2-7, with 8 bases matching TRBD2. The origin of this receptor is a human donor in good health. CDR3 loop: CASSKVPPRLANYEQYF. DNA of the CDR3: TGCGCCAGCAGCAAAGTTCCCCCTAGACTAGCGAACTACGAGCAGTACTTC.